This T cell receptor beta chain was captured by sequencing in a study of blood T cell repertoires in COVID-19. On the study more broadly: COVID-19 samples, acute and convalescent, were from the United States, Italy and Spain.

Original processing notes: Estimated nucleated cell counts came from reference gene primer amplification. Here immunoSEQ multiplex PCR was the method, and the copy in TCRdb shows in-frame clones only, minus some. D and trimming come from the DNA, and the V and J calls and clone size come from that table. The sample shows about 320,000 clones, roughly 90% of them seen only once. The germline V and J ends were trimmed by 0 bases and 3 bases, with 17 bases remaining between them. The CDR3 consists of 17 residues. CDR1 LGHNA and CDR2 YNFKEQ come from the germline V gene. The receptor was derived from a woman aged 18-35 years who had recovered from COVID-19. Sequencing was carried out using PBMCs or T cells enriched from blood (not recorded which). V and J are TRBV4-2 and TRBJ1-2, with a weak D call TRBD1 (5 bases). The CDR3 coding sequence is TGTGCCAGCAGCCAAGATCCACCCCCCGGGACTTACTATGGCTACACCTTC. It codes for CASSQDPPPGTYYGYTF.